This T cell receptor beta chain was recovered during a study of CD8 T cells in ankylosing spondylitis (dated by TCRdb to 2016 to 2017). About the study as a whole: The study set out to find disease-linked TCR variants by profiling T cell receptor beta repertoires in ankylosing spondylitis patients and healthy donors. The whole study cohort included over a hundred healthy donors and around 25 ankylosing spondylitis patients. Samples of peripheral blood were taken, and for ankylosing spondylitis patients, synovial fluid was collected as well.

A word on this clonotype: No antigen is known for it. Base qualities are not at hand, and no much larger clone is one base apart.

For sequencing, an Illumina HiSeq 2500 was employed. Quantitative 5'-RACE with molecular barcodes was the method used to prepare the TCR beta libraries. As for how the authors treated the data: To identify disease-linked TCR variants, a new computational method was used, one built on a probabilistic model of VDJ rearrangement. Using fastp trimming at Q25 and MiXCR clonotype assembly, TCRdb reanalyzed the public sequencing data and kept in-frame beta chains. All rows with the same CDR3 protein become a single entry with the most common DNA and genes. TCRdb, not the original authors, processed these V and J calls. In all, the sample holds roughly 450,000 distinct CDR3 sequences, and about 24% of those were seen once. The leading ten clones occupy 0.89% of the sample. The full study reports these points: Blood from ankylosing spondylitis patients appeared to be characterized by a TCR beta motif made up of several highly homologous amino acid variants. The disease-linked clones were reported to be significantly enriched in matched synovial fluid samples from ankylosing spondylitis patients. The disease-linked clones showed a CD8+ phenotype and occurred at relatively low frequencies in peripheral blood. Some of the motif variants had been reported before in the synovial fluid and blood of reactive arthritis patients, a finding that suggests common disease-initiation mechanisms.

The CDR3 runs 13 residues from the cysteine to the phenylalanine. The only DNA kept is the CDR3, 39 bases in frame from the first base. CDR1 and CDR2, looked up from the germline V gene, are MNHNS and SASEGT. V sheds 5 bases and J sheds 5 bases, leaving 12 bases between their ends. The TCR sequence derives from a male donor with ankylosing spondylitis. Recombination linked TRBV6-1 to TRBJ1-1; a weak D assignment points to TRBD1 (5 bases agree). The sequenced sample was blood, either unsorted or a sorted T cell fraction (not recorded which). Read as DNA, the sequence is TGTGCCAGCAGTCGGAACGAGGGGACTGAAGCTTTCTTT. This is translated as CASSRNEGTEAFF.